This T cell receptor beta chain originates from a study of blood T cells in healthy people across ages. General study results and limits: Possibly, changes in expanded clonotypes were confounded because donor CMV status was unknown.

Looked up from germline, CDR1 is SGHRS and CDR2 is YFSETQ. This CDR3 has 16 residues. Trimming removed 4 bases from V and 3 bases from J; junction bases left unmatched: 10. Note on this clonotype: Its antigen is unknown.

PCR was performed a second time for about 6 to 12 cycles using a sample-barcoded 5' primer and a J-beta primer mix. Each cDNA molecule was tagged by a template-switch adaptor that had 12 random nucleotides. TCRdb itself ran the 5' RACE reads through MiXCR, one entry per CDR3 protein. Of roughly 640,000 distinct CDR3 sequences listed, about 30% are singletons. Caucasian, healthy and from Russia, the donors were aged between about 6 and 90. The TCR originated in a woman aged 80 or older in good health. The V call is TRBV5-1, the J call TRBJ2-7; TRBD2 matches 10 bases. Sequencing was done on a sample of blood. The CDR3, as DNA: TGCGCCAGCAGCCCACGGACTAGCGGAGCACACTACGAGCAGTACGTC. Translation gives CASSPRTSGAHYEQYV.